This T cell receptor beta chain was captured by sequencing in a study of T cell responses to AZD1222 COVID-19 vaccine. Study results and limitations: Epitopes outside B.1.351 and B.1.1.7 mutated regions reportedly drew nearly half of spike TCRs.

As regards this clone: The antigen remains unidentified.

Libraries were prepared by immunoSEQ multiplex PCR; TCRdb keeps only in-frame clonotypes and omits some of them. Counted here are about 110,000 clones, 70% to 90% occurring once; the ten biggest clones make up around 4.4%. The TCR was taken from an adult who received the AZD1222 COVID-19 vaccine. The starting material was peripheral blood, obtained 28 days after the second AZD1222 dose.

CDR3 in amino acids: CASSAYGGLGGTDTQYF. The CDR3 nucleotides read TGTGCCAGCAGCGCCTATGGCGGTCTCGGGGGTACAGATACGCAGTATTTT. The chain uses TRBV7-3 and TRBJ2-3; possible D gene TRBD2, 6 bases. The V and J ends lost 5 bases and 3 bases respectively, with 21 bases between them. The CDR3 consists of 17 residues. Germline V lookup: CDR1 SGHTA, CDR2 FQGTGA.